This record concerns one T cell receptor beta chain sequence. Its target is not known. This entry is derived from a study of ipilimumab plus nivolumab after autologous stem cell transplantation. Study summary: Patients received a median of roughly five ipilimumab and eight or nine nivolumab doses. DLBCL patients had primary refractory or relapsed disease.

The repertoire was sequenced with immunoSEQ multiplex PCR; TCRdb's copy has only in-frame clones and lacks some. The sample records 15,000 to 20,000 clones, roughly 80% being singletons. Germline CDR1 and CDR2: MNHEY and SMNVEV (reference sequence). There are 13 residues in the CDR3. V lost 5 bases, J lost 7 bases, and 14 bases lay in between. Study findings and constraints: Per the authors, repertoire, Treg and microbiota data justify further study.

The chain recombines TRBV27 with TRBJ1-2; tentative D call: TRBD1 (6 bases). The clonotype originates from a male donor with diffuse large B-cell lymphoma. This sample comprised PBMCs, obtained in a trial of ipilimumab plus nivolumab as post-transplant consolidation. The DNA for the CDR3 is TGTGCCAGCAGTCGCGGGACAAAGGCTGGCTACACCTTC. Its protein is CASSRGTKAGYTF.